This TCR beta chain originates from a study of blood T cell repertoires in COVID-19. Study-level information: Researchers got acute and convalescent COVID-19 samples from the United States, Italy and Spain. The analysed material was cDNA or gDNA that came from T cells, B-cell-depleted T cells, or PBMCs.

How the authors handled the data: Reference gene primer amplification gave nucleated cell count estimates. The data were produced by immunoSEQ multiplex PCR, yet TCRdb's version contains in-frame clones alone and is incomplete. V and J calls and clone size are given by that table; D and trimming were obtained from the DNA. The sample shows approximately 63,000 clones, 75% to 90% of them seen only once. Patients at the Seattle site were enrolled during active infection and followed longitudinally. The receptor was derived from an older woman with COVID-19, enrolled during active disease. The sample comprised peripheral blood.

Here the CDR3 reads CASSDLQGISNQPQHF. CDR3 sequence (DNA): TGTGCCAGTAGTGACCTCCAGGGGATTAGCAATCAGCCCCAGCATTTT. The gene calls are TRBV19 and TRBJ1-5; TRBD1 is a possible D gene (6 bases). V was cut by 5 bases and J by 0 bases, with 14 bases left in between. CDR1 is LNHDA and CDR2 is SQIVND in the germline V gene (reference sequence). The CDR3 is 16 residues long.